This T cell receptor beta chain is drawn from a study of cytotoxic CD8 clonotypes in ibrutinib-treated CLL. Turning to the study itself: Partial responders around 24, complete 2; around twelve progressed and approximately 15 stayed in remission by median 68 months. Study-wide findings and caveats: Circulating CD8+ T-cell counts were tracked by baseline clonality, which exceeded that of age-matched healthy donors. The clonality rise at ibrutinib response reflected private clonotype expansion.

Some clones are missing from TCRdb's copy, which holds only in-frame ones; the method was immunoSEQ multiplex PCR. Seen here are about 160,000 clones, approximately 80% observed once, and the top ten hold under 5.5%. As to this clone: The antigen is unknown.

The CDR3 is 14 amino acids. In germline, CDR1 is SGHAT, CDR2 FQNNGV. V lost 5 bases to trimming and J lost 8 bases, with 18 bases between them. The sample in question was PBMCs, obtained after 24 months of ibrutinib treatment. J is TRBJ1-2 and V is TRBV11-2, with unresolved D. The sequence was obtained from a human donor with chronic lymphocytic leukemia. For the CDR3, the DNA is TGTGCCAGCAGCCTGGCGGGGAACCTAGAGGGCTACACCTTC. Protein sequence: CASSLAGNLEGYTF.